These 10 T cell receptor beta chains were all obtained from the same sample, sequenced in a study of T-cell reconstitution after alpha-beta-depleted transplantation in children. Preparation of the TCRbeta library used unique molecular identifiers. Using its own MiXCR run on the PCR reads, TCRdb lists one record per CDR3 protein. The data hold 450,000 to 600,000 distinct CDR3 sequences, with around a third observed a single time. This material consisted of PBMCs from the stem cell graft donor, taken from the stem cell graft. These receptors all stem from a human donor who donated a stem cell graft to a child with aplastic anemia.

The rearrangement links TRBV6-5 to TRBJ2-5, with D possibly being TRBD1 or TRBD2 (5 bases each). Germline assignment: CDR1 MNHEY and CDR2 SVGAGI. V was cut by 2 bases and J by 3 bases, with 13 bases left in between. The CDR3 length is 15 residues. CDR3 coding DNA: TGTGCCAGCAGTTACGGGGGTTCTGGGAAAGAGACCCAGTACTTC. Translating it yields CASSYGGSGKETQYF.

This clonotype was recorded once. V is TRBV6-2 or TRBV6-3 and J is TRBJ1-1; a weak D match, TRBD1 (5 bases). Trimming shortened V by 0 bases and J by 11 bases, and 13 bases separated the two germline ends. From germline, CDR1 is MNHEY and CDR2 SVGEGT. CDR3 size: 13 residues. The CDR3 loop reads CASSYSYQGSAFF. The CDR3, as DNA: TGTGCCAGCAGTTACTCTTACCAGGGATCCGCTTTCTTT.

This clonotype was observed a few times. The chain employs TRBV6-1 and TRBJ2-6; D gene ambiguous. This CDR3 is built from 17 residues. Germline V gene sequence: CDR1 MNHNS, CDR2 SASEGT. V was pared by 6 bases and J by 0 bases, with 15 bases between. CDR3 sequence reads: CASRKTLTSSGANVLTF. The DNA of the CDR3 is TGTGCCAGCAGAAAGACGTTGACAAGCTCTGGGGCCAACGTCCTGACTTTC.

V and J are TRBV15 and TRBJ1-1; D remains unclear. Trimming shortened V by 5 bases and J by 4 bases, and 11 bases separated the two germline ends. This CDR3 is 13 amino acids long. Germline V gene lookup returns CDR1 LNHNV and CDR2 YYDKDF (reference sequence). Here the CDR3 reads CATSGGIATEAFF. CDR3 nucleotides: TGTGCCACCAGCGGTGGGATCGCCACTGAAGCTTTCTTT.

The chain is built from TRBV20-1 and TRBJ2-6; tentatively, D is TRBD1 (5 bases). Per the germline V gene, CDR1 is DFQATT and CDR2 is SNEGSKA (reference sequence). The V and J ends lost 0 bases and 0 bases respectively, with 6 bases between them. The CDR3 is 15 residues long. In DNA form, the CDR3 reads TGCAGTGCTAGAGAAGGGGCCTCTGGGGCCAACGTCCTGACTTTC. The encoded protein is CSAREGASGANVLTF.

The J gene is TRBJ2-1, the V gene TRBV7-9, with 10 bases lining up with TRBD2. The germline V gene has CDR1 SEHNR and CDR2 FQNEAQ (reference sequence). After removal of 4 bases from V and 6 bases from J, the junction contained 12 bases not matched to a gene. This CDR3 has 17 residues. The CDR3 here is CASSSPQTSGPRNEQFF. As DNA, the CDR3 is TGTGCCAGCAGCTCTCCACAGACTAGCGGGCCCCGCAATGAGCAGTTCTTC.

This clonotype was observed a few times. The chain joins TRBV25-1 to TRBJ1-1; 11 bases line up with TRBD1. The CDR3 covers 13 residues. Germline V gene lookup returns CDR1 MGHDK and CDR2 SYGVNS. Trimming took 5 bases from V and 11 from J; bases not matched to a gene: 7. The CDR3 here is CASSSDRGRRAFF. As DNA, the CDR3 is TGTGCCAGCAGTTCGGACAGGGGGCGCCGGGCTTTCTTT.

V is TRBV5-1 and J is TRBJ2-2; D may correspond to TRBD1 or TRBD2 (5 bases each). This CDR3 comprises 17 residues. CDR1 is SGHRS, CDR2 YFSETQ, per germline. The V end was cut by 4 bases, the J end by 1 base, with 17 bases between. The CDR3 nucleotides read TGCGCCAGCAGCCATGTAACCGGGACGCGGAACACCGGGGAGCTGTTTTTT. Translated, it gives CASSHVTGTRNTGELFF.

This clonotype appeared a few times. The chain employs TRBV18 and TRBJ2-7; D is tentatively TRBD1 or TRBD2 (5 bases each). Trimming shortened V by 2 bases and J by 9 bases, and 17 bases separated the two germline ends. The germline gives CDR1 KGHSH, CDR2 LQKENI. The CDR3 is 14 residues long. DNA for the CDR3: TGTGCCAGCTCACCAGGGGGATCATCCGTTGTGCAGTACTTC. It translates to CASSPGGSSVVQYF. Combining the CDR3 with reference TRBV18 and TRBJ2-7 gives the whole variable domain NAGVMQNPRHLVRRRGQEARLRCSPMKGHSHVYWYRQLPEEGLKFMVYLQKENIIDESGMPKERFSAEFPKEGPSILRIQQVVRGDSAAYFCASSPGGSSVVQYFGPGTRLTVT.

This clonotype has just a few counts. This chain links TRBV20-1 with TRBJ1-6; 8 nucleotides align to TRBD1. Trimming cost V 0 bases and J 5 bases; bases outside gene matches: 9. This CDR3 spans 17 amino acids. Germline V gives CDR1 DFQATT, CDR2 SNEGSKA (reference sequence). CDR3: CSARDLGDRRNNSPLHF. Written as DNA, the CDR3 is TGCAGTGCTAGAGATCTCGGGGACAGGAGGAATAATTCACCCCTCCACTTT.